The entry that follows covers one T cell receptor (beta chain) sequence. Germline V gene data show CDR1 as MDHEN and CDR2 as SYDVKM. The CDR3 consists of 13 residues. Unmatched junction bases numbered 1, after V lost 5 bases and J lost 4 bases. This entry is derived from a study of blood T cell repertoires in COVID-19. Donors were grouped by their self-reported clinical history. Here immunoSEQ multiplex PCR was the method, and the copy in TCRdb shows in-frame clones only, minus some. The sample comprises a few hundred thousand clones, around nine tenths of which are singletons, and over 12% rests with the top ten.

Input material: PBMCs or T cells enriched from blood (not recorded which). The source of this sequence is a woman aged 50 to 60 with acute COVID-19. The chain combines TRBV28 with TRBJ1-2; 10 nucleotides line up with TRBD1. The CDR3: CASSRDRGYGYTF. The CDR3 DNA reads TGTGCCAGCAGTAGGGACAGGGGCTATGGCTACACCTTC.